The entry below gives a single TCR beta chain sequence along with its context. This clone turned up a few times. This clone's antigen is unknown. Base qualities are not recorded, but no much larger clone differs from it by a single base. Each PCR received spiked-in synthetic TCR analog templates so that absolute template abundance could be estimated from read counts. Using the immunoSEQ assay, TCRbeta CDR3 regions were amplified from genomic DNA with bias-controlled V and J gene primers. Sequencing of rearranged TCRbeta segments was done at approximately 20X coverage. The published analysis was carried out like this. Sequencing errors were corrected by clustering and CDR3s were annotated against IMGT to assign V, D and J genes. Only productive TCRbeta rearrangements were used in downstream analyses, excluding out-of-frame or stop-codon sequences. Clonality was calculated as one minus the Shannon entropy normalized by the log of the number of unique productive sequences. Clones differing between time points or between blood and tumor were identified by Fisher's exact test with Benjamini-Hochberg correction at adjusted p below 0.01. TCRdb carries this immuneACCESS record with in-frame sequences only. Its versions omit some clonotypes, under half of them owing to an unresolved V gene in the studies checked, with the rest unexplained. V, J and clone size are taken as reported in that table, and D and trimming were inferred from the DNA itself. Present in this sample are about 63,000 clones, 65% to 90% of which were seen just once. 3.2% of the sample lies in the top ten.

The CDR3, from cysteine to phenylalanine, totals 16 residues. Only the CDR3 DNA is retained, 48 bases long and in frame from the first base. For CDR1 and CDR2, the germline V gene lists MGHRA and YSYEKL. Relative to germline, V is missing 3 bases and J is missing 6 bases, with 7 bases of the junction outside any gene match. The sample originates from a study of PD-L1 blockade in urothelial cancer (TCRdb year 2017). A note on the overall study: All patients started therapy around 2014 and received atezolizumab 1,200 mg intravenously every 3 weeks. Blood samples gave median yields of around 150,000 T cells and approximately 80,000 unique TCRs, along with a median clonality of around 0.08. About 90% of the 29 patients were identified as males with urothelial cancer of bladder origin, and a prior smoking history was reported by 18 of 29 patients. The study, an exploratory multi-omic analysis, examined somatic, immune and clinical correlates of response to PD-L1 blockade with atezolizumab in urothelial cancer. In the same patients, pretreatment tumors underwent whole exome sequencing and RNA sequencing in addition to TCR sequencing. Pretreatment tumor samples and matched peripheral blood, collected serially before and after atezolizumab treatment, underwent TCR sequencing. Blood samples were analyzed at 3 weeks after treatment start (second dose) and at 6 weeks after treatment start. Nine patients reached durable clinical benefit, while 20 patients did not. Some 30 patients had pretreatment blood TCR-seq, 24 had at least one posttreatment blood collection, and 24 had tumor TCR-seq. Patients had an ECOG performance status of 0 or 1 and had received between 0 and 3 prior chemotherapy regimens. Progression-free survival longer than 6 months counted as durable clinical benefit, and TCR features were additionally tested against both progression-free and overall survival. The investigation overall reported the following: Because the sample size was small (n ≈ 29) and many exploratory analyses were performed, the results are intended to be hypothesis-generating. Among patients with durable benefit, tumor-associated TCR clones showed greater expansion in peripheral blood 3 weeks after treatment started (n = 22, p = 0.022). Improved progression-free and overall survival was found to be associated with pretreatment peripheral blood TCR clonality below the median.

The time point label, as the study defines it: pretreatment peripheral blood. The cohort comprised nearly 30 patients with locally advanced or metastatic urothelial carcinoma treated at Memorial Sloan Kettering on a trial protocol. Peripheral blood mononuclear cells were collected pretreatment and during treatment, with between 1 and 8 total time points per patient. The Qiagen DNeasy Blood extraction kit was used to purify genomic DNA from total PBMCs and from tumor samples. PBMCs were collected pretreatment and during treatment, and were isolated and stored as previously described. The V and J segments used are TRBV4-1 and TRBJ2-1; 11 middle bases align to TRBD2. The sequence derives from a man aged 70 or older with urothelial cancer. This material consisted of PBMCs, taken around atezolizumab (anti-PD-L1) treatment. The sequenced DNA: TGCGCCAGCAGCCAGGCCGGCGGGACTAGCGGCAATGAGCAGTTCTTC. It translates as CASSQAGGTSGNEQFF.